The 7 T cell receptor beta chains given below trace back to one sample, sequenced in a study of T cells in Graves' hyperthyroidism and ophthalmopathy. Amplification of TCR beta CDR3 regions was performed using RNA transcripts as template. Using the HTBI primer set, a first-round RT-PCR was run on the TCR CDR3. TCRdb independently ran MiXCR on the multiplex PCR reads; one entry per CDR3 protein. The table shows approximately 530,000 distinct CDR3 sequences, with roughly 21% occurring only once. Sequenced material: blood. The receptors shown here come from a man aged 35-49 years with Graves' ophthalmopathy.

The gene calls are TRBV7-6 and TRBJ2-2; D unclear. The CDR3 length is 16 residues. CDR1 and CDR2 from the germline V gene are SGHVS and FNYEAQ. V lost 5 bases, J lost 7 bases, and 20 bases lay in between. CDR3 sequence: CASSPLRPFAGGELFF. CDR3 bases: TGTGCCAGCAGCCCCCTACGACCATTCGCTGGCGGGGAGCTGTTTTTT.

The chain links TRBV2 to TRBJ2-5, with TRBD1 identical over 8 bases. The J segment lost 2 bases and the V segment lost 6 bases, leaving 8 bases of the junction unmatched. The germline CDR1 and CDR2 sequences are SNHLY and FYNNEI. The CDR3 runs to 15 residues. The CDR3 nucleotides read TGTGCCAGCAGCACGCGGACAGGGAATCAAGAGACCCAGTACTTC. This gives the protein CASSTRTGNQETQYF.

There are a few counts of this clonotype. The chain links TRBV5-8 to TRBJ2-3, with D uncertain. This CDR3 spans 15 amino acids. V shed 1 base and J shed 5 bases, with 14 bases lying between them. CDR1 is SGHTS, CDR2 YDEGEE, per germline. The CDR3 bases are TGTGCCAGCAGCTTGATGACGGCGGCAGGAGATACGCAGTATTTT. This translates into CASSLMTAAGDTQYF.

This clonotype was found a few times. The rearrangement uses TRBV20-1 and TRBJ2-3, with 10 nucleotides matching TRBD2. V shed 1 base, J shed 4 bases, and the junction held 17 bases outside the gene matches. The CDR3 contains 19 residues. Germline CDR1 DFQATT, CDR2 SNEGSKA (reference sequence). Written as DNA, the CDR3 is TGCAGTGCTAGAGTCGTAGGTAGGGCTAGCGGGAGAGTGGCAGATACGCAGTATTTT. It translates to CSARVVGRASGRVADTQYF.

In this sample, this clonotype turned up once. V and J are TRBV7-6 and TRBJ2-4; D possibly corresponds to TRBD1 (7 bases). V was pared by 3 bases and J by 8 bases, with 23 bases between. The CDR3 extends over 17 amino acids. Germline loops: CDR1 SGHVS, CDR2 FNYEAQ. In DNA, the CDR3 is TGTGCCAGCAGCTTTGGAGGGTTAGGGGGCGCGGCGGACATTCAGTACTTC. The encoded protein is CASSFGGLGGAADIQYF. Full variable domain (outside the CDR3, taken from reference TRBV7-6 and TRBJ2-4): GAGVSQSPRYKVTKRGQDVALRCDPISGHVSLYWYRQALGQGPEFLTYFNYEAQQDKSGLPNDRFSAERPEGSISTLTIQRTEQRDSAMYRCASSFGGLGGAADIQYFGAGTRLSVL.

The V gene is TRBV7-2, the J gene TRBJ1-4; no definite D call. The CDR3 runs 16 residues. Germline V lookup: CDR1 SGHTA, CDR2 FQGNSA. The V end lost 1 base, the J end lost 7 bases, and 16 bases lay between the germline ends. The CDR3 nucleotides are TGTGCCAGCAGCTTAGTAGGACCCGCCGCGGTTGAAAAACTGTTTTTT. Protein sequence: CASSLVGPAAVEKLFF.

There are a few counts of this clonotype. The J gene is TRBJ2-7, the V gene TRBV19, with 8 bases matching TRBD2. Trimming took 5 bases from V and 3 from J; bases not matched to a gene: 6. CDR3 length: 14 amino acids. Germline CDR1 is LNHDA and CDR2 is SQIVND (reference sequence). CDR3 sequence (DNA): TGTGCCAGTAGTGCGGCCAGCGGGGGCTACGAGCAGTACTTC. This translates into CASSAASGGYEQYF. Together with reference TRBV19 and TRBJ2-7, the CDR3 gives the full variable domain: DGGITQSPKYLFRKEGQNVTLSCEQNLNHDAMYWYRQDPGQGLRLIYYSQIVNDFQKGDIAEGYSVSREKKESFPLTVTSAQKNPTAFYLCASSAASGGYEQYFGPGTRLTVT.